This TCR beta chain came from a study of T cells in localized non-small cell lung cancer. Findings and limits, study-wide: Researchers found a median approximately 53 of the top 100 tumor clones in adjacent lung. Elevated blood T cell density was associated with longer overall survival. Sequence data derive from only one tumor region, so heterogeneity remains possible. Of the tissues analyzed, uninvolved adjacent lung showed maximal T cell clonality, greater than tumor.

This CDR3 is 17 amino acids long. Trimming took off 4 bases at V and 0 bases at J, with 13 bases between the two ends. Germline lookup yields CDR1 SEHNR and CDR2 FQNEAQ (reference sequence). In this sample, this clone turned up a few times. The antigen is unknown. The protocol was immunoSEQ multiplex PCR, while the TCRdb copy is restricted to in-frame clones and leaves out a portion. The repertoire holds tens of thousands of clones, with approximately 89% as singletons. Here the sequenced sample was peripheral blood, taken before any cancer treatment. The rearrangement uses TRBV7-9 and TRBJ2-6; the D gene is possibly TRBD1 (5 bases). The receptor comes from a man between 40 and 70 years old with stage I lung adenocarcinoma. CDR3 nucleotides: TGTGCCAGCAGCTCCTCGACAGTCTCCTCTGGGGCCAACGTCCTGACTTTC. Protein: CASSSSTVSSGANVLTF.